This record concerns one T cell receptor beta chain sequence. The repertoire was sequenced with immunoSEQ multiplex PCR; TCRdb's copy has only in-frame clones and lacks some. Among about 120,000 clones listed, roughly 90% were seen once. The data stem from a study of T cell responses to AZD1222 COVID-19 vaccine. Overall study: The study pooled second doses at about 4 or about 12 weeks.

Germline V gene lookup returns CDR1 LGHDT and CDR2 YNNKEL (reference sequence). The germline V and J ends were trimmed by 0 bases and 4 bases, with 10 bases remaining between them. The CDR3 extends over 15 amino acids. The TCR was taken from an adult in good health. The chain recombines TRBV3-1 (or the pseudogene TRBV3-2) with TRBJ2-1, with D hard to call. Material: peripheral blood, obtained on day 0 of AZD1222 vaccination. CDR3 protein: CASSQDGREYNEQFF. CDR3 DNA sequence: TGTGCCAGCAGCCAAGATGGTCGAGAGTACAATGAGCAGTTCTTC.